This passage covers 31 T cell receptor beta chains from one sample sequenced in a study of human T cells and chemical hapten exposure. MiXCR was run by TCRdb on the RACE reads, yielding one entry per CDR3 protein. The data contain around 350,000 distinct CDR3 sequences, around 5.5% of them singletons. Specified time point: pre-sensitization, week 0. Treatment given: therapeutic diphenylcyclopropenone sensitization with weekly scalp DPC. Sequenced material: whole blood, taken in connection with sensitization to the hapten diphenylcyclopropenone (DPC). The receptors originated from a young woman with alopecia areata. Some clones in this sample may be carry-over from other donors' samples.

In its sample, this clonotype was seen a few times. J is TRBJ2-7 and V is TRBV6-1; tentatively, D is TRBD1 or TRBD2 (7 bases each). The V end lost 0 bases, the J end lost 3 bases, and 12 bases lay between the germline ends. CDR3 length: 15 amino acids. CDR1 MNHNS and CDR2 SASEGT come from the germline V gene. The CDR3 DNA reads TGTGCCAGCAGTGAAGCGGGGGGGGACAGCTACGAGCAGTACTTC. Translated: CASSEAGGDSYEQYF.

This clonotype came up many times. The chain recombines TRBV6-5 with TRBJ2-7; TRBD1 matches at 8 bases. The germline CDR1 and CDR2 sequences are MNHEY and SVGAGI. The CDR3 spans 12 residues. The V gene end was trimmed by 4 bases and the J gene end by 4 bases; junction bases not matched to a gene: 0. CDR3 sequence (DNA): TGTGCCAGCAGTTGGACAGGGTACGAGCAGTACTTC. Translating it yields CASSWTGYEQYF.

The chain carries TRBV11-3 and TRBJ2-7; D is possibly TRBD2 (6 bases). CDR1 is SGHNT, CDR2 YENEEA, per germline. Trimming took 1 base from V and 3 from J, leaving 13 bases between them. The CDR3 spans 15 residues. In nucleotides, the CDR3 is TGTGCCAGCAGCTTAGTTCCAGGGAGGAACTACGAGCAGTACTTC. Translation: CASSLVPGRNYEQYF. Based on the CDR3 plus reference TRBV11-3 and TRBJ2-7, the full variable domain is EAGVVQSPRYKIIEKKQPVAFWCNPISGHNTLYWYLQNLGQGPELLIRYENEEAVDDSQLPKDRFSAERLKGVDSTLKIQPAELGDSAVYLCASSLVPGRNYEQYFGPGTRLTVT.

This clonotype showed up just a few times. The chain joins TRBV12-3 or TRBV12-4 to TRBJ1-5; D gene ambiguous. This CDR3 has 14 amino acids. The V end was cut by 6 bases, the J end by 4 bases, with 13 bases between. For the CDR3, the DNA is TGTGCCAGCAGCCGCAACGACCGGAATCAGCCCCAGCATTTT. It yields the protein CASSRNDRNQPQHF.

Ten or more counts support this clonotype. This chain's CDR3 is CASSLWTSLGTNVLTF. DNA of the CDR3: TGTGCCAGCAGCTTATGGACGTCTCTGGGGACCAACGTCCTGACTTTC. The chain is built from TRBV7-9 and TRBJ2-6; no clear D gene. Trimming cost V 2 bases and J 8 bases, with 16 bases left between them. Looked up from germline, CDR1 is SEHNR and CDR2 is FQNEAQ (reference sequence). This CDR3 contains 16 residues.

The chain couples TRBV12-3 or TRBV12-4 to TRBJ2-3; D gene unclear. The germline V and J ends were trimmed by 1 base and 10 bases, with 18 bases remaining between them. This CDR3 is 15 amino acids long. CDR3 sequence reads: CASSLEGQPSDSQYF. DNA of the CDR3: TGTGCCAGCAGTTTAGAGGGTCAACCATCGGATTCGCAGTATTTT.

This clonotype was detected ten times or more. The chain couples TRBV6-1 to TRBJ2-1, with TRBD2 matching 7 bases. Unmatched junction bases numbered 8, after V lost 7 bases and J lost 8 bases. The CDR3 is made up of 13 amino acids. CDR1 is MNHNS, CDR2 SASEGT, per germline. The DNA for the CDR3 is TGTGCCAGCAAGTACGGGACTAACTATGAGCAGTTCTTC. Translation gives CASKYGTNYEQFF.

This clonotype was counted between two and nine times. This chain joins TRBV27 and TRBJ2-6, with 11 bases identical to TRBD1. The germline V gene has CDR1 MNHEY and CDR2 SMNVEV (reference sequence). The CDR3 has 18 residues. With 2 bases clipped from V and 1 base from J, the junction kept 4 bases outside the gene matches. The CDR3 protein is CASSLVGQGASGANVLTF. CDR3 in DNA: TGTGCCAGCAGTTTAGTAGGACAGGGGGCTTCTGGGGCCAACGTCCTGACTTTC. The full variable domain, in which reference TRBV27 and TRBJ2-6 provide the parts outside the CDR3, is EAQVTQNPRYLITVTGKKLTVTCSQNMNHEYMSWYRQDPGLGLRQIYYSMNVEVTDKGDVPEGYKVSRKEKRNFPLILESPSPNQTSLYFCASSLVGQGASGANVLTFGAGSRLTVL.

The table lists this clonotype with a few counts. CDR3 nucleotide sequence: TGTGCCAGCAGCTTAACGGGGCAGGGGCACGAGCAGTACTTC. Translated: CASSLTGQGHEQYF. The chain links TRBV7-2 to TRBJ2-7; perhaps TRBD1 as D (6 bases). Trimming took 2 bases from V and 5 from J, leaving 13 bases between them. The CDR3 extends over 14 amino acids. CDR1 is SGHTA and CDR2 is FQGNSA in the germline V gene.

The CDR3 reads CASSTLSLTGSPLHF. CDR3 nucleotides: TGTGCCAGCAGCACCCTCTCTTTGACTGGTTCACCCCTCCACTTT. The V and J genes are TRBV5-5 and TRBJ1-6; unclear D gene. Germline CDR1 is SGHKS and CDR2 is YYEKEE (reference sequence). Trimming cost V 4 bases and J 9 bases, with 17 bases left between them. The CDR3 is 15 amino acids.

This clonotype was counted many times. V usage is TRBV27 and J usage is TRBJ2-3; 12 positions agree with TRBD2. Germline CDR1 and CDR2: MNHEY and SMNVEV (reference sequence). This CDR3 has 14 residues. V was pared by 6 bases and J by 4 bases, with 2 bases of the junction left unmatched. The CDR3 region is CASRSSGGADTQYF. Written as DNA, the CDR3 is TGTGCCAGCAGGTCTAGCGGGGGGGCAGATACGCAGTATTTT.

A few counts support this clonotype. V gene TRBV5-6 combines with J gene TRBJ2-3, with TRBD1 identical over 10 bases. Trimming took 9 bases from V and 2 from J; bases not matched to a gene: 3. Looked up from germline, CDR1 is SGHDT and CDR2 is YYEEEE. This CDR3 comprises 13 residues. CDR3 region: CATRQGATDTQYF. CDR3 DNA sequence: TGTGCCACACGACAGGGGGCCACAGATACGCAGTATTTT.

This clonotype was detected only a few times. This chain connects TRBV5-4 to TRBJ1-1; perhaps TRBD1 as D (5 bases). Per the germline V gene, CDR1 is SGHNT and CDR2 is YYREEE (reference sequence). This CDR3 is 13 amino acids long. Trimming removed 4 bases at V and 3 bases at J, with 10 bases between. CDR3 amino acids: CASSPTEHTEAFF. The CDR3 DNA reads TGTGCCAGCAGCCCGACAGAGCACACTGAAGCTTTCTTT. Supplemented by reference TRBV5-4 and TRBJ1-1, the full variable domain reads ETGVTQSPTHLIKTRGQQVTLRCSSQSGHNTVSWYQQALGQGPQFIFQYYREEENGRGNFPPRFSGLQFPNYSSELNVNALELDDSALYLCASSPTEHTEAFFGQGTRLTVV.

The V call is TRBV11-2, the J call TRBJ2-7; weak D call: TRBD2 (6 bases). Deletions cut 2 bases from V and 2 bases from J, with 16 bases between. Germline V CDR1 and CDR2: SGHAT, FQNNGV. CDR3 size: 16 residues. Here the CDR3 DNA reads TGTGCCAGCAGCTTAATGTCCCAGGCGGGGCCCTACGAGCAGTACTTC. This codes for CASSLMSQAGPYEQYF.

This clonotype has only a few counts. The rearrangement links TRBV29-1 to TRBJ2-5; D is tentatively TRBD1 or TRBD2 (5 bases each). The CDR3 has 13 amino acids. Trimming removed 2 bases from V and 4 bases from J, with 11 bases in between. Germline CDR1 is SQVTM and CDR2 is ANQGSEA. CDR3 loop: CSVESGSGETQYF. CDR3 sequence (DNA): TGCAGCGTTGAATCAGGGAGCGGAGAGACCCAGTACTTC.

This clonotype was detected a few times. This chain uses TRBV18 with TRBJ1-1; 7 nucleotides line up with TRBD1. This CDR3 comprises 17 residues. Germline V gives CDR1 KGHSH, CDR2 LQKENI. V shed 1 base and J 3 bases; nucleotides not matched to a gene: 11. CDR3 in DNA: TGTGCCAGCTCACCACAGGAGTCGGGACAGACCTACACTGAAGCTTTCTTT. Translation: CASSPQESGQTYTEAFF.

In this sample, this clonotype turned up a few times. V and J are TRBV5-5 and TRBJ2-7, with unresolved D. The CDR3 is 17 amino acids. CDR1 is SGHKS and CDR2 is YYEKEE in the germline V gene (reference sequence). V was pared by 2 bases and J by 1 base, with 19 bases between. In DNA form, the CDR3 reads TGTGCCAGCAGCTTACCCACAGCGTCCCCGGAGTCCTACGAGCAGTACTTC. Protein: CASSLPTASPESYEQYF.

This clonotype showed up just a few times. The chain has TRBV15 and TRBJ1-5, with 7 bases identical to TRBD1. With 0 bases clipped from V and 2 bases from J, the junction kept 4 bases outside the gene matches. Germline V CDR1 and CDR2: LNHNV, YYDKDF (reference sequence). The CDR3 is made up of 16 amino acids. The CDR3 region has the DNA TGTGCCACCAGCAGAGATCGGGGACAGCGCAATCAGCCCCAGCATTTT. It translates to CATSRDRGQRNQPQHF.

There are many counts of this clonotype. J is TRBJ2-1 and V is TRBV6-4; 8 positions match TRBD2. Germline values: CDR1 MRHNA, CDR2 SNTAGT. CDR3 length equals 20 residues. The V gene end was trimmed by 6 bases and the J gene end by 0 bases; junction bases not matched to a gene: 19. CDR3 DNA sequence: TGTGCCAGCAGGAGCGAGGGTAGCGGGGCGATATTAAGCTCCTACAATGAGCAGTTCTTC. As protein: CASRSEGSGAILSSYNEQFF.

This rearrangement joins TRBV7-2 to TRBJ1-5; D gene unclear. In germline, CDR1 is SGHTA, CDR2 FQGNSA. The CDR3 sequence is 13 residues long. Deletions cut 6 bases from V and 0 bases from J, with 6 bases between. The CDR3 is CASSINSNQPQHF. In DNA, the CDR3 is TGTGCCAGCAGTATAAATAGCAATCAGCCCCAGCATTTT.

This clonotype has at least ten counts. The chain recombines TRBV9 with TRBJ2-2; no clear D gene. CDR3 length equals 14 residues. CDR1 and CDR2 from the germline V gene are SGDLS and YYNGEE. Trimming removed 3 bases from V and 4 bases from J, with 10 bases in between. The CDR3 DNA sequence: TGTGCCAGCAGCGGTAGCTTCGGCACCGGGGAGCTGTTTTTT. Translating gives CASSGSFGTGELFF.

This clonotype was seen at least ten times. The genes are TRBV7-2 and TRBJ2-3; 11 bases match TRBD1. Germline CDR1 is SGHTA and CDR2 is FQGNSA. Trimming removed 4 bases from V and 2 bases from J; junction bases left unmatched: 5. CDR3 length: 16 residues. CDR3 region: CASSSRTGGITDTQYF. The DNA of the CDR3 is TGTGCCAGCAGCTCCCGGACAGGGGGCATCACAGATACGCAGTATTTT.

This rearrangement joins TRBV7-9 to TRBJ1-3; D unclear. V was cut by 5 bases and J by 11 bases, with 10 bases left in between. The CDR3 has 11 residues. Germline lookup yields CDR1 SEHNR and CDR2 FQNEAQ (reference sequence). The CDR3: CASSLDGSIYF. As DNA, the CDR3 is TGTGCCAGCAGCCTCGACGGATCCATATATTTT. Looking up the rest from reference TRBV7-9 and TRBJ1-3 gives the full variable domain: DTGVSQNPRHKITKRGQNVTFRCDPISEHNRLYWYRQTLGQGPEFLTYFQNEAQLEKSRLLSDRFSAERPKGSFSTLEIQRTEQGDSAMYLCASSLDGSIYFGEGSWLTVV.

This chain connects TRBV7-2 to TRBJ2-3; tentatively, D is TRBD1 (6 bases). The CDR3 totals 15 residues. V was trimmed by 3 bases and J by 0 bases, leaving 10 bases between them. The germline gives CDR1 SGHTA, CDR2 FQGNSA. CDR3 coding DNA: TGTGCCAGCAGCTTTGGGGGCAGGAGCACAGATACGCAGTATTTT. Encoded protein: CASSFGGRSTDTQYF. The variable domain in full, completed from reference TRBV7-2 and TRBJ2-3, reads GAGVSQSPSNKVTEKGKDVELRCDPISGHTALYWYRQSLGQGLEFLIYFQGNSAPDKSGLPSDRFSAERTGGSVSTLTIQRTQQEDSAVYLCASSFGGRSTDTQYFGPGTRLTVL.

This clonotype showed up many times. Written as DNA, the CDR3 is TGCAGTGCCAGTTCGAAATTGGGGACACCTGAAGCTTTCTTT. Its translation: CSASSKLGTPEAFF. The gene calls are TRBV20-1 and TRBJ1-1; weak D call: TRBD1 (6 bases). The germline V gene encodes CDR1 DFQATT and CDR2 SNEGSKA (reference sequence). The CDR3 loop spans 14 amino acids. Trimming left V 6 bases short and J 6 bases short, with 20 bases between.

This clonotype appeared many times. The chain is built from TRBV4-1 and TRBJ2-7; 8 positions agree with TRBD2. Per germline, CDR1 MGHRA and CDR2 YSYEKL. Trimming at V came to 4 bases and at J to 5 bases, leaving 13 bases not matched to a gene. The CDR3 is 16 residues long. The CDR3 DNA follows: TGCGCCAGCAGCCGCGGAGAGGCGGGGGGCACCCACGAGCAGTACTTC. It encodes CASSRGEAGGTHEQYF.

This clonotype was detected many times. The gene calls are TRBV12-3 or TRBV12-4 and TRBJ1-2; D is undetermined. The CDR3 totals 10 residues. V gave up 8 bases and J gave up 4 bases, with 5 bases separating them. CDR3 bases: TGTGCCAGCCTGGGCTATGGCTACACCTTC. Translation gives CASLGYGYTF.

Many counts were recorded for this clonotype. The rearrangement uses TRBV6-2 or TRBV6-3 and TRBJ2-1; possible D gene TRBD2, 6 bases. The germline V gene encodes CDR1 MNHEY and CDR2 SVGEGT. The length of the CDR3 is 12 residues. The V end lost 5 bases, the J end lost 8 bases, and 10 bases lay between the germline ends. The chain's CDR3 is CASSQWEDEQFF. The CDR3 bases are TGTGCCAGCAGTCAGTGGGAGGATGAGCAGTTCTTC.

There are a few counts of this clonotype. The rearrangement uses TRBV9 and TRBJ2-1; TRBD2 might be the D (7 bases). The germline CDR1 and CDR2 sequences are SGDLS and YYNGEE. Trimming removed 0 bases from V and 0 bases from J, with 13 bases in between. The CDR3 runs to 17 residues. The CDR3 spells CASSVGGGGLSYNEQFF. The DNA for the CDR3 is TGTGCCAGCAGCGTAGGAGGCGGGGGCCTCTCCTACAATGAGCAGTTCTTC.

This clonotype has only a few counts. The V gene is TRBV6-6, the J gene TRBJ2-7; maybe TRBD2 (6 bases). CDR1 MNHNY and CDR2 SVGAGI come from the germline V gene (reference sequence). V was clipped by 6 bases and J by 7 bases, with 13 bases between them. This CDR3 comprises 12 residues. CDR3 residues: CASRNYRGEQYF. The CDR3 nucleotides are TGTGCCAGCAGAAACTACCGGGGGGAGCAGTACTTC.

This clonotype was seen at least ten times. The chain employs TRBV24-1 and TRBJ2-1, with TRBD2 identical over 8 bases. From germline, CDR1 is KGHDR and CDR2 SFDVKD. Unmatched junction bases numbered 11, after V lost 10 bases and J lost 4 bases. The CDR3 spans 15 residues. The CDR3 DNA reads as TGTGCCACGGAACTCAGCGGGGGCGATTACAATGAGCAGTTCTTC. Its translation: CATELSGGDYNEQFF.